This T cell receptor beta chain was identified in a study of T cell responses to AZD1222 COVID-19 vaccine. Study outcomes and limitations: Repertoire sampling happened only post peak T cell response. Vaccination with two AZD1222 doses was followed by a rise in Spike-specific TCR breadth and depth. Baseline serology detected seropositivity in only 5 or 6 AZD1222 recipients. Vaccine-associated CD4 TCRs ranged over spike, dominating at 160-218 and 743-854.

To note about this clone: Its matching antigen is unknown.

The V gene end was trimmed by 4 bases and the J gene end by 5 bases; junction bases not matched to a gene: 5. CDR1 is KGHDR and CDR2 is SFDVKD in the germline V gene. The CDR3 sequence is 15 residues long. TCRdb's copy holds only in-frame clones and misses some; the assay was immunoSEQ multiplex PCR. The profile shows fewer than 200,000 clones, roughly 90% of them singletons. The receptor's source is an adult who received the AZD1222 COVID-19 vaccine. This chain connects TRBV24-1 to TRBJ2-1; 9 bases align to TRBD1. The sequencing here drew on peripheral blood, taken 28 days after the second AZD1222 dose. CDR3 DNA: TGTGCCACCAGTGACCAGGGGACAGGGAACAATGAGCAGTTCTTC. This sequence encodes CATSDQGTGNNEQFF.